A single sample is the source of the 16 T cell receptor beta chains below, sequenced in a study of blood T cell repertoires in COVID-19 (dated by TCRdb to the early 2020s). Receptors were amplified or captured by the immunoSEQ multiplex PCR assay. In its TCRdb copy, this immuneACCESS table keeps in-frame sequences only and misses some clones. Where compared with another copy, unresolved V genes explain less than half of these, and the others have no known cause. Across this sample there are hundreds of thousands of clones, with 80% to 90% seen only once. Clones ranked in the top ten supply around 1.1% of the sample. Sequencing was done on a sample of PBMCs or T cells enriched from blood (not recorded which). The receptors derive from a man aged 25-40 years who had recovered from COVID-19.

This chain connects TRBV7-6 to TRBJ2-3; D not resolved. This CDR3 region has 12 residues. V was trimmed by 4 bases and J by 0 bases, leaving 2 bases between them. CDR1 and CDR2 from the germline V gene are SGHVS and FNYEAQ. CDR3 coding DNA: TGTGCCAGCAGCTCTAGCACAGATACGCAGTATTTT. Encoded protein: CASSSSTDTQYF.

This chain uses TRBV3-1 (or the pseudogene TRBV3-2) with TRBJ2-1; D may be TRBD2 (7 bases). Germline V gene data show CDR1 as LGHDT and CDR2 as YNNKEL (reference sequence). There are 16 residues in the CDR3. Here the CDR3 reads CPRWGRGTGGGNEQFF. Here the CDR3 DNA reads TGTCCCCGCTGGGGGCGGGGGACCGGGGGCGGCAATGAGCAGTTCTTC.

Details on this clone: The sample has other DNA sequences that encode this CDR3 too. This chain links TRBV6-5 with TRBJ2-1; D remains unclear. The CDR3 runs 14 residues. Germline loops: CDR1 MNHEY, CDR2 SVGAGI. The V end lost 0 bases, the J end lost 4 bases, and 7 bases lay between the germline ends. Here the CDR3 DNA reads TGTGCCAGCAGTTACTCGCGAGTATACAATGAGCAGTTCTTC. This sequence encodes CASSYSRVYNEQFF.

CDR3 bases: TGTGCCAGCACGACAGAACTTGATTCGGGCTACACCTTC. This codes for CASTTELDSGYTF. The chain employs TRBV6-5 and TRBJ1-2; perhaps TRBD1 as D (5 bases). Trimming took 7 bases from V and 8 from J, leaving 17 bases between them. Germline V gene lookup returns CDR1 MNHEY and CDR2 SVGAGI. This CDR3 is 13 amino acids long.

The chain is built from TRBV5-1 and TRBJ1-2; D remains ambiguous. This CDR3 has 13 residues. Germline loops: CDR1 SGHRS, CDR2 YFSETQ. Trimming left V 1 base short and J 6 bases short, with 10 bases between. This CDR3 reads CASSLSLEDGYTF. The CDR3 DNA sequence: TGCGCCAGCAGCTTGTCCCTGGAGGATGGCTACACCTTC.

The CDR3 here is CASSFSDSYGYTF. In nucleotides, the CDR3 is TGCGCCAGCAGCTTCAGCGATTCCTATGGCTACACCTTC. The rearrangement links TRBV5-1 to TRBJ1-2, with unresolved D. The CDR3 is 13 residues long. Per germline, CDR1 SGHRS and CDR2 YFSETQ. Trimming pared 2 bases from V and 4 bases from J, leaving 9 bases between.

The chain couples TRBV28 to TRBJ1-5; D may be TRBD1 (5 bases). CDR1 is MDHEN and CDR2 is SYDVKM in the germline V gene. V lost 7 bases to trimming and J lost 5 bases, with 12 bases between them. This CDR3 region has 13 residues. This CDR3 is CASKSGGYQPQHF. DNA for the CDR3: TGTGCCAGCAAGTCCGGGGGATATCAGCCCCAGCATTTT.

This clone was counted once. The chain carries TRBV7-9 and TRBJ2-5; 7 bases line up with TRBD1. The germline gives CDR1 SEHNR, CDR2 FQNEAQ (reference sequence). V lost 0 bases and J lost 2; bases outside the gene matches: 3. The CDR3 is 15 amino acids. The CDR3 spells CASSLALGQQETQYF. The DNA for the CDR3 is TGTGCCAGCAGCTTAGCGCTGGGACAGCAAGAGACCCAGTACTTC.

This chain links TRBV18 with TRBJ2-1; D is possibly TRBD1 (5 bases). This CDR3 has 16 amino acids. The germline V gene encodes CDR1 KGHSH and CDR2 LQKENI. V was pared by 5 bases and J by 2 bases, with 16 bases between. The CDR3 DNA sequence: TGTGCCAGCTCAACTATAACAGGTTCACCCTACAATGAGCAGTTCTTC. This sequence encodes CASSTITGSPYNEQFF.

The chain has TRBV10-3 and TRBJ2-7; tentative D call: TRBD2 (6 bases). CDR3 size: 12 residues. CDR1 and CDR2 from the germline V gene are ENHRY and SYGVKD. Trimming removed 3 bases from V and 6 bases from J, with 9 bases in between. The CDR3 protein is CAISELGGEQYF. CDR3 sequence (DNA): TGTGCCATCAGTGAACTGGGGGGCGAGCAGTACTTC.

The chain carries TRBV3-1 (or the pseudogene TRBV3-2) and TRBJ1-1, with D possibly being TRBD1 (5 bases). The germline gives CDR1 LGHDT, CDR2 YNNKEL (reference sequence). V was clipped by 2 bases and J by 5 bases, with 12 bases between them. CDR3 length equals 14 residues. The CDR3 nucleotides are TGTGCCAGCAGCCAACAGGGCGGGAGGACTGAAGCTTTCTTT. As protein: CASSQQGGRTEAFF.

This clone was counted only a few times. The chain recombines TRBV2 with TRBJ2-7; D unresolved. The V end was cut by 4 bases, the J end by 4 bases, with 5 bases between. Germline CDR1 is SNHLY and CDR2 is FYNNEI. This CDR3 contains 11 residues. The CDR3 here is CASSAQYEQYF. CDR3 nucleotide sequence: TGTGCCAGCAGTGCTCAGTACGAGCAGTACTTC.

V usage is TRBV30 and J usage is TRBJ2-3, with D tentatively TRBD2 (6 bases). The CDR3 contains 14 residues. Germline assignment: CDR1 GTSNPN and CDR2 SVGIG (reference sequence). V lost 8 bases and J 3 bases, leaving 18 bases between the germline ends. This chain's CDR3 is CATDTPGTTDTQYF. The CDR3 coding sequence is TGTGCCACCGACACCCCCGGGACTACAGATACGCAGTATTTT.

V usage is TRBV5-1 and J usage is TRBJ1-2; D is possibly TRBD1 (6 bases). This CDR3 has 14 amino acids. Germline V CDR1 and CDR2: SGHRS, YFSETQ. The ends were cut back, 4 bases at V and 8 bases at J, with 18 bases in the middle. CDR3 protein: CASSPGGRPTGYTF. DNA for the CDR3: TGCGCCAGCAGCCCTGGGGGCAGGCCAACCGGCTACACCTTC.

J is TRBJ1-1 and V is TRBV27; D is unresolved. Trimming removed 5 bases from V and 2 bases from J, with 9 bases in between. CDR1 MNHEY and CDR2 SMNVEV come from the germline V gene (reference sequence). The CDR3 loop spans 13 amino acids. DNA of the CDR3: TGTGCCAGCAGTCTACAGATAAACACTGAAGCTTTCTTT. It codes for CASSLQINTEAFF.

The V gene is TRBV10-3, the J gene TRBJ1-2; D not certain. The CDR3 runs to 13 residues. V was cut by 10 bases and J by 8 bases, with 20 bases left in between. Germline assignment: CDR1 ENHRY and CDR2 SYGVKD. CDR3 region: CATGSPRGRGYTF. For the CDR3, the DNA is TGTGCCACGGGAAGCCCGAGAGGCAGGGGCTACACCTTC.